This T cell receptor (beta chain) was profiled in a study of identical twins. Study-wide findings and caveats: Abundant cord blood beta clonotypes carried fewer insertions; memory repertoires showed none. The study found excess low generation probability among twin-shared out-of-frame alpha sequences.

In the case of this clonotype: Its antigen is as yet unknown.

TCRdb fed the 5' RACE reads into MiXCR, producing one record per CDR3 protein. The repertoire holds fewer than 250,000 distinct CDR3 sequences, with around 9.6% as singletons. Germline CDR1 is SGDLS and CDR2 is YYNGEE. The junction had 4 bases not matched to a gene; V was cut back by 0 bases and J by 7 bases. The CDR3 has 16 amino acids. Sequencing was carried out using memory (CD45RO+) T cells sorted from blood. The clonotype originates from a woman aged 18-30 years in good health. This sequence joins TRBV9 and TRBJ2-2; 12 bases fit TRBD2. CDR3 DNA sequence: TGTGCCAGCAGCGTAGGACTAGCGGGAGTCCACGGGGAGCTGTTTTTT. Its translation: CASSVGLAGVHGELFF.